This T cell receptor beta chain emerged from a study of T-cell reconstitution after alpha-beta-depleted transplantation in children. Overall study results and limits: Several hundred expanded graft clones reportedly were the source of alpha-beta T cells about two months after transplant. Most T-cell counts and diversity one year after the transplant came from T cells that were newly produced.

This clonotype was counted a few times. No antigen is known for it. CDR1 MDHEN and CDR2 SYDVKM come from the germline V gene. The CDR3 runs to 14 residues. Deletions cut 7 bases from V and 0 bases from J, with 11 bases between. TCRbeta library preparation incorporated unique molecular identifiers. TCRdb ran MiXCR on the PCR reads and lists one entry per CDR3 protein. The data contain 600,000 to 800,000 distinct CDR3 sequences, about 12% of them singletons. This TCR was sampled from a girl aged 2-15 years with congenital amegakaryocytic thrombocytopenia, due to receive a stem cell transplant. The V call is TRBV28, the J call TRBJ2-3; D not resolved. Specimen: PBMCs, collected before TCRalphabeta/CD19-depleted stem cell transplant. The CDR3 coding sequence is TGTGCCAGCATCCGCCCTGGAAGCACAGATACGCAGTATTTT. Translated: CASIRPGSTDTQYF.